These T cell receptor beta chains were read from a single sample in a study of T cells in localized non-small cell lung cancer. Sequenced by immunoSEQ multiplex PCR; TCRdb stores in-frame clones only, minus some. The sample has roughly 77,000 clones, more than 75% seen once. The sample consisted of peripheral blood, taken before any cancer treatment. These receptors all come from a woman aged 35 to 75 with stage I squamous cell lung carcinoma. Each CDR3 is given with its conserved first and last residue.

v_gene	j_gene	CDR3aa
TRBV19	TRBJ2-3	CASTDSGVRTDTQYF
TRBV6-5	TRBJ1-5	CASGRGMGSQPQHF
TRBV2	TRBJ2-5	CASSEIGLAQETQYF
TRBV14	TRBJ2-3	CASSQGRPRRDTQYF
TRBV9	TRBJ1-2	CASSGPGTGVGYTF
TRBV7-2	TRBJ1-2	CASTPQWGGVSGYTF
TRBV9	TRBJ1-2	CASSVVPAGGYGYTF
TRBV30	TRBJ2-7	CAWSNRGSGEQYF
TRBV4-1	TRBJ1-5	CASSRDTTSYSNQPQHF
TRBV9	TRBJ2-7	CASSVDSSSHEQYF
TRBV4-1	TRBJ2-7	CASSQVVFRGFFQGEQYF
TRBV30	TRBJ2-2	CAWMVGDRGELFF
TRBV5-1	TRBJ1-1	CASSLEGHRGRRAEAFF
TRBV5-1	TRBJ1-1	CASHQNTEAFF
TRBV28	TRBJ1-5	CASSLGGNRNQPQHF
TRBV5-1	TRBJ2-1	CASSYPTQGGSDNEQFF
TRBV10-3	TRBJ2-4	CAISEYPVGNIQYF
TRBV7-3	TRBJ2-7	CASSPGGTGAYEQYF
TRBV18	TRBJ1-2	CASSPGTDMHGYTF
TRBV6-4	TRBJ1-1	CASSYPTQGNTEAFF
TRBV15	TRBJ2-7	CATSRVTAWGMEEQYF
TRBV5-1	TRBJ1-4	CASSWRTGREEKLFF
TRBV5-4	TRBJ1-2	CASKTGGSTSNYGYTF
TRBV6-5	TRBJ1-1	CASSRRQGNTEAFF
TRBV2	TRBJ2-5	CASRDRAAETQYF
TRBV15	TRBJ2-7	CATSRESFEQYF
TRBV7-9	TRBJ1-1	CASSLQGPTEAFF
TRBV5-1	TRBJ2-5	CASSLVAGGQETQYF
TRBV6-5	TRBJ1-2	CASSYDGTGNGYTF